This TCR beta chain was found in a study of preoperative IRX-2 immunotherapy in early breast cancer. V dropped 5 bases and J dropped 5; count of bases not matched to a gene: 7. Germline-derived CDR1 and CDR2 are MNHNS and SASEGT. CDR3 size: 14 residues. Profiling relied on immunoSEQ multiplex PCR, and the TCRdb table lists in-frame clones only, not all of them. The data hold 10,000 to 15,000 clones, with approximately 91% observed a single time. Treatment described: preoperative locoregional IRX-2 cytokine immunotherapy. Preoperative locoregional IRX-2 cytokine immunotherapy was tested in the phase Ib source study.

The V gene is TRBV6-1, the J gene TRBJ2-7; 9 bases map to TRBD1. This clonotype was sampled from a human donor with breast cancer. This specimen was collected from a patient treated with IRX-2 immunotherapy. Here the CDR3 DNA reads TGTGCCAGCAGTATCCGGACAGGGGCCAACGAGCAGTACGTC. As protein: CASSIRTGANEQYV.